The 17 T cell receptor beta chains listed next were all sequenced from one sample in a study of T-cell reconstitution after alpha-beta-depleted transplantation in children. It was with unique molecular identifiers that the TCRbeta library was prepared. In TCRdb, the PCR reads were re-called with MiXCR into one record per CDR3 protein. This table holds about 900,000 distinct CDR3 sequences, 25% to 30% found once. The material sequenced was PBMCs, mostly from graft donor cells, taken 360 days after TCRalphabeta/CD19-depleted stem cell transplant. These receptors were collected from a boy in the first two years of life who had a stem cell transplant for SCID, so the T cells may come from the graft donor.

This CDR3 reads CASSSPGSGPEAFF. The CDR3 bases are TGTGCCAGCAGTTCTCCGGGGAGTGGGCCTGAAGCTTTCTTT. The rearrangement links TRBV12-3 or TRBV12-4 to TRBJ1-1; no clear D. This CDR3 is 14 amino acids long. Trimming pared 4 bases from V and 6 bases from J, leaving 15 bases between.

The chain recombines TRBV2 with TRBJ2-7, with D possibly being TRBD1 (6 bases). The CDR3 is made up of 14 amino acids. Germline V CDR1 and CDR2: SNHLY, FYNNEI. V lost 5 bases and J 8 bases, leaving 19 bases between the germline ends. In DNA form, the CDR3 reads TGTGCCAGCAGTACCGACAGGATGGAGGTTAAGCAGTACTTC. Its translation: CASSTDRMEVKQYF.

The V call is TRBV20-1, the J call TRBJ1-1, with 7 bases aligning to TRBD1. Germline CDR1 reads DFQATT; CDR2 reads SNEGSKA (reference sequence). The V and J ends lost 6 bases and 1 base, in that order; junction bases with no gene match: 5. The CDR3 extends over 13 amino acids. CDR3 bases: TGCAGTGCCCACAGGGGTGCGAACACTGAAGCTTTCTTT. This gives the protein CSAHRGANTEAFF.

This chain joins TRBV7-9 and TRBJ2-1, with 9 bases aligning to TRBD1. After removal of 5 bases from V and 6 bases from J, the junction contained 8 bases not matched to a gene. The CDR3 totals 15 residues. Germline CDR1 is SEHNR and CDR2 is FQNEAQ (reference sequence). CDR3 loop: CASSLGTGFINEQFF. The DNA for the CDR3 is TGTGCCAGCAGCCTCGGGACAGGGTTTATCAATGAGCAGTTCTTC.

The rearrangement joins TRBV5-1 to TRBJ2-1; D gene unclear. CDR3 length: 16 residues. The germline V and J ends were trimmed by 7 bases and 5 bases, with 22 bases remaining between them. CDR1 is SGHRS and CDR2 is YFSETQ in the germline V gene. CDR3 protein: CASSFDVTTRNNEQFF. CDR3 DNA sequence: TGCGCCAGCTCTTTCGACGTCACTACCAGGAACAATGAGCAGTTCTTC.

The DNA of the CDR3 is TGTGCCAGCAGTTCAGGGGACAGGGCCACCGGGGAGCTGTTTTTT. Its protein product is CASSSGDRATGELFF. The gene calls are TRBV12-3 or TRBV12-4 and TRBJ2-2; 9 bases are a match to TRBD1. CDR3 size: 15 residues. The J segment lost 4 bases and the V segment lost 4 bases, leaving 4 bases of the junction unmatched.

This clonotype was detected only a few times. The chain couples TRBV7-8 to TRBJ2-3, with 9 nucleotides matching TRBD1. In germline, CDR1 is SGHVS, CDR2 FQNEAQ. The CDR3 runs 17 residues. V dropped 1 base and J dropped 4; count of bases not matched to a gene: 9. The CDR3 is CASSLVGNRGRADTQYF. CDR3 sequence (DNA): TGTGCCAGCAGCTTAGTGGGGAACAGGGGGCGGGCAGATACGCAGTATTTT.

This clonotype was detected only a few times. One end of the junction is discordant with germline, which a read error may explain. The rearrangement uses TRBV9 and TRBJ1-1; tentatively, D is TRBD1 (5 bases). Germline V CDR1 and CDR2: SGDLS, YYNGEE. The CDR3 runs 8 residues. The CDR3 loop is CASSADSF. As DNA, the CDR3 is TGTGCCAGCAGCGCCGACAGTTTT.

The chain uses TRBV5-1 and TRBJ2-7; D gene ambiguous. CDR1 and CDR2 from the germline V gene are SGHRS and YFSETQ. The CDR3 is 15 amino acids. The V and J ends lost 1 base and 2 bases respectively, with 13 bases between them. CDR3 region: CASSLIQAAPYEQYF. DNA for the CDR3: TGCGCCAGCAGCTTGATCCAGGCCGCACCCTACGAGCAGTACTTC.

This sequence joins TRBV6-5 and TRBJ2-1; 10 positions agree with TRBD1. Trimming cost V 3 bases and J 9 bases; bases outside gene matches: 8. Germline assignment: CDR1 MNHEY and CDR2 SVGAGI. The CDR3 has 15 residues. The CDR3 protein is CASSYPGQGFSEQFF. CDR3 bases: TGTGCCAGCAGTTATCCGGGACAGGGGTTTAGTGAGCAGTTCTTC.

The CDR3 reads CASRPAGASTDTQYF. The CDR3 nucleotides read TGTGCCAGCAGGCCCGCCGGGGCCAGCACAGATACGCAGTATTTT. J is TRBJ2-3 and V is TRBV27; D may match TRBD1 or TRBD2 (5 bases each). CDR1 MNHEY and CDR2 SMNVEV come from the germline V gene (reference sequence). V lost 6 bases and J 0 bases, leaving 13 bases between the germline ends. This CDR3 region has 15 residues.

The genes are TRBV12-3 or TRBV12-4 and TRBJ2-2; D is unclear. The CDR3 is 16 residues long. V lost 1 base and J lost 0, with 9 bases in between. The CDR3 bases are TGTGCCAGCAGTTTAGGGTCTTGGGCGAACACCGGGGAGCTGTTTTTT. This encodes CASSLGSWANTGELFF.

The V and J genes are TRBV5-6 and TRBJ2-7, with D uncertain. V lost 1 base and J lost 12, with 20 bases in between. CDR1 and CDR2 (germline): SGHDT, YYEEEE. The CDR3 contains 14 residues. In nucleotides, the CDR3 is TGTGCCAGCAGCTTGAGTGGGTCTACGTCGATACGGTACTTC. It is translated as CASSLSGSTSIRYF. The full variable domain, with the rest looked up from reference TRBV5-6 and TRBJ2-7, is DAGVTQSPTHLIKTRGQQVTLRCSPKSGHDTVSWYQQALGQGPQFIFQYYEEEERQRGNFPDRFSGHQFPNYSSELNVNALLLGDSALYLCASSLSGSTSIRYFGPGTRLTVT.

The V call is TRBV20-1, the J call TRBJ2-3; TRBD2 aligns across 12 bases. Unmatched junction bases numbered 1, after V lost 5 bases and J lost 4 bases. This CDR3 is built from 13 residues. Germline V gene sequence: CDR1 DFQATT, CDR2 SNEGSKA (reference sequence). The CDR3 loop is CSAPSGGADTQYF. CDR3 DNA: TGCAGTGCTCCTAGCGGGGGGGCAGATACGCAGTATTTT.

The chain joins TRBV29-1 to TRBJ2-1, with D perhaps TRBD2 (5 bases). The CDR3 consists of 14 residues. Trimming left V 6 bases short and J 5 bases short, with 17 bases between. Germline V gene data show CDR1 as SQVTM and CDR2 as ANQGSEA. The CDR3 coding sequence is TGCAGCGTCCCGGGGTCCTTTACGGACAATGAGCAGTTCTTC. This codes for CSVPGSFTDNEQFF.

This clonotype has more than one count but fewer than ten. The V gene is TRBV4-1, the J gene TRBJ1-5; TRBD1 is a possible D gene (6 bases). The CDR3 covers 14 residues. V was clipped by 3 bases and J by 8 bases, with 14 bases between them. Per the germline V gene, CDR1 is MGHRA and CDR2 is YSYEKL. The CDR3 spells CASSQPGTGKPQHF. DNA of the CDR3: TGCGCCAGCAGCCAGCCAGGTACAGGGAAGCCCCAGCATTTT.

There are a few counts of this clonotype. The V gene is TRBV20-1, the J gene TRBJ2-1, with no clear D. Between the trimmed V and J ends, which lost 0 bases and 11 bases, there was a span of 8 bases. Germline V gene data show CDR1 as DFQATT and CDR2 as SNEGSKA (reference sequence). The length of the CDR3 is 11 residues. As DNA, the CDR3 is TGCAGTGCTAGAGATTCCCATAAGCAGTTCTTC. Translating it yields CSARDSHKQFF.